A single sample gave rise to the 30 T cell receptor beta chains below, sequenced in a study of T cell responses to AZD1222 COVID-19 vaccine. Profiled with immunoSEQ multiplex PCR; TCRdb holds only in-frame clones, not every one. The repertoire holds about 140,000 clones, with around nine tenths as singletons. Sequenced here: peripheral blood, sampled on day 0 of AZD1222 vaccination. These receptors were taken from an adult in good health.

This clone was picked up one time. The chain combines TRBV5-5 with TRBJ1-1, with a weak D call TRBD1 (5 bases). The CDR3 extends over 15 amino acids. Germline V gene data show CDR1 as SGHKS and CDR2 as YYEKEE (reference sequence). V was shortened by 1 base and J by 10 bases, with 20 bases between the two germline ends. The CDR3 nucleotides read TGTGCCAGCAGCTTGAGGGTTGGGACTGCCTTATCAGCTTTCTTT. Encoded protein: CASSLRVGTALSAFF.

This clone was recorded once. V and J are TRBV7-2 and TRBJ1-2; D may be TRBD1 (6 bases). The germline V gene encodes CDR1 SGHTA and CDR2 FQGNSA. Trimming pared 3 bases from V and 3 bases from J, leaving 11 bases between. This CDR3 spans 14 amino acids. The CDR3 region has the DNA TGTGCCAGCAGCTTGGCCCACAGGGACTATGGCTACACCTTC. It is translated as CASSLAHRDYGYTF.

The chain employs TRBV5-1 and TRBJ2-7; TRBD2 agrees at 7 bases. The CDR3 sequence is 14 residues long. Germline V lookup: CDR1 SGHRS, CDR2 YFSETQ. V gave up 4 bases and J gave up 1 base; unmatched junction bases: 5. The CDR3 is CASSPGLLSYEQYF. The CDR3 coding sequence is TGCGCCAGCAGCCCGGGACTACTATCCTACGAGCAGTACTTC.

The chain uses TRBV12-5 and TRBJ2-2; the match to TRBD1 covers 9 bases. Germline V gives CDR1 LGHNT, CDR2 FRNRAP. There are 19 residues in the CDR3. With 6 bases clipped from V and 5 bases from J, the junction kept 19 bases outside the gene matches. CDR3 sequence: CASGARQGETLTLTGELFF. The CDR3 nucleotides are TGTGCTAGTGGCGCTCGACAGGGGGAAACCTTAACCTTAACCGGGGAGCTGTTTTTT.

This clone was picked up one time. The chain employs TRBV6-1 and TRBJ1-3; possibly TRBD1 for D (5 bases). V was clipped by 4 bases and J by 0 bases, with 13 bases between them. CDR1 MNHNS and CDR2 SASEGT come from the germline V gene. This CDR3 is 16 amino acids long. CDR3 sequence (DNA): TGTGCCAGCAGTGCGCTTTCAGGGTACTCTGGAAACACCATATATTTT. Encoded protein: CASSALSGYSGNTIYF.

V and J are TRBV7-2 and TRBJ2-1; weak D call: TRBD2 (6 bases). The CDR3 length is 15 residues. Looked up from germline, CDR1 is SGHTA and CDR2 is FQGNSA. The V and J ends lost 1 base and 4 bases respectively, with 11 bases between them. CDR3 nucleotides: TGTGCCAGCAGCTTAGGTTCCGGGACTTACAATGAGCAGTTCTTC. Translation: CASSLGSGTYNEQFF.

The chain is built from TRBV19 and TRBJ2-1; no clear D gene. CDR3 length: 13 residues. V was trimmed by 4 bases and J by 4 bases, leaving 8 bases between them. Germline-derived CDR1 and CDR2 are LNHDA and SQIVND (reference sequence). Written as DNA, the CDR3 is TGTGCCAGTAGTACCGACCGGTACAATGAGCAGTTCTTC. Translated: CASSTDRYNEQFF.

This chain joins TRBV2 and TRBJ1-2; TRBD1 matches at 10 bases. Germline values: CDR1 SNHLY, CDR2 FYNNEI. The CDR3 sequence is 12 residues long. V lost 6 bases to trimming and J lost 10 bases; unmatched junction nucleotides: 5. The CDR3 is CASRGQGRIYTF. CDR3 nucleotides: TGTGCCAGCAGGGGACAGGGGAGGATCTACACCTTC.

The rearrangement uses TRBV5-1 and TRBJ2-6; D not resolved. Germline loops: CDR1 SGHRS, CDR2 YFSETQ. Trimming cost V 0 bases and J 1 base, with 5 bases left between them. The CDR3 is 15 amino acids. CDR3 protein: CASSLDSSGANVLTF. The DNA for the CDR3 is TGCGCCAGCAGCTTGGATTCGTCTGGGGCCAACGTCCTGACTTTC.

This clone was recorded a few times. The chain links TRBV6-5 to TRBJ1-3, with a weak D call TRBD1 (5 bases). The CDR3 length is 14 residues. Trimming cost V 6 bases and J 8 bases, with 17 bases left between them. Germline CDR1 and CDR2: MNHEY and SVGAGI. The CDR3 sequence is CASRKDWGGDTIYF. The CDR3 DNA follows: TGTGCCAGCAGGAAAGACTGGGGCGGAGACACCATATATTTT.

V usage is TRBV24-1 and J usage is TRBJ2-3; D is possibly TRBD1 (5 bases). This CDR3 region has 16 residues. Germline CDR1 reads KGHDR; CDR2 reads SFDVKD. The ends were cut back, 9 bases at V and 6 bases at J, with 24 bases in the middle. The CDR3 loop reads CATSTRSAGSVDTQYF. CDR3 in DNA: TGTGCCACCTCCACAAGGTCGGCAGGGTCGGTGGATACGCAGTATTTT.

The chain combines TRBV5-8 with TRBJ1-5; D not resolved. This CDR3 is built from 17 residues. V lost 1 base, J lost 1 base, and 15 bases lay in between. CDR1 is SGHTS, CDR2 YDEGEE, per germline. CDR3 loop: CASSLRSWRPSNQPQHF. The CDR3 region has the DNA TGTGCCAGCAGCTTGCGTTCGTGGAGGCCAAGCAATCAGCCCCAGCATTTT.

This CDR3 is CASSILGGEAFF. The CDR3 DNA is TGTGCCAGTAGTATATTAGGGGGCGAAGCTTTCTTT. The rearrangement links TRBV19 to TRBJ1-1, with 7 bases lining up with TRBD1. CDR1 and CDR2 (germline): LNHDA, SQIVND (reference sequence). This CDR3 is built from 12 residues. Trimming cost V 2 bases and J 8 bases; bases outside gene matches: 2.

V gene TRBV7-9 combines with J gene TRBJ1-3; 8 bases map to TRBD1. Germline lookup yields CDR1 SEHNR and CDR2 FQNEAQ (reference sequence). The CDR3 consists of 15 residues. V lost 2 bases to trimming and J lost 1 base; unmatched junction nucleotides: 1. The CDR3 protein is CASSLRQGSGNTIYF. In DNA, the CDR3 is TGTGCCAGCAGCTTAAGACAGGGGTCTGGAAACACCATATATTTT.

This chain uses TRBV30 with TRBJ1-2; the match to TRBD1 covers 7 bases. The germline gives CDR1 GTSNPN, CDR2 SVGIG (reference sequence). The V and J ends lost 5 bases and 7 bases, in that order; junction bases with no gene match: 13. The CDR3 is 14 amino acids. The CDR3 DNA reads as TGTGCCTGGGGTCAGGGGGTTCGCTCGACTGGCTACACCTTC. Amino acid sequence: CAWGQGVRSTGYTF.

This chain joins TRBV5-1 and TRBJ1-4; no clear D. This CDR3 comprises 14 residues. V lost 2 bases and J lost 8, with 13 bases in between. Germline lookup yields CDR1 SGHRS and CDR2 YFSETQ. For the CDR3, the DNA is TGCGCCAGCAGCTTATGGTCCCTGGAAGAAAAACTGTTTTTT. This codes for CASSLWSLEEKLFF.

The chain links TRBV29-1 to TRBJ1-1; TRBD1 matches at 7 bases. The V and J ends lost 4 bases and 11 bases, in that order; junction bases with no gene match: 10. Germline CDR1 reads SQVTM; CDR2 reads ANQGSEA. The CDR3 runs to 12 residues. The CDR3 DNA sequence: TGCAGCGTTGCCCCTAGACAGGGTAGGGCTTTCTTT. Amino acid sequence: CSVAPRQGRAFF.

The V call is TRBV6-1, the J call TRBJ2-7, with D possibly matching TRBD1 (6 bases). Trimming left V 1 base short and J 6 bases short, with 10 bases between. In germline, CDR1 is MNHNS, CDR2 SASEGT. The CDR3 loop spans 13 amino acids. This CDR3 reads CASSEEKGGEQYF. CDR3 nucleotide sequence: TGTGCCAGCAGTGAAGAGAAAGGGGGCGAGCAGTACTTC.

The genes are TRBV7-2 and TRBJ2-3; possible D gene TRBD2, 6 bases. V was cut by 5 bases and J by 3 bases, with 15 bases left in between. This CDR3 region has 15 residues. CDR1 is SGHTA, CDR2 FQGNSA, per germline. CDR3 nucleotide sequence: TGTGCCAGCAGCACCGACGGAGGGGCTACAGATACGCAGTATTTT. Its protein product is CASSTDGGATDTQYF. Combining the CDR3 with reference TRBV7-2 and TRBJ2-3 gives the whole variable domain GAGVSQSPSNKVTEKGKDVELRCDPISGHTALYWYRQSLGQGLEFLIYFQGNSAPDKSGLPSDRFSAERTGGSVSTLTIQRTQQEDSAVYLCASSTDGGATDTQYFGPGTRLTVL.

V usage is TRBV29-1 and J usage is TRBJ1-6; weak D call: TRBD1 (5 bases). Trimming took 4 bases from V and 13 from J, leaving 14 bases between them. The germline V gene has CDR1 SQVTM and CDR2 ANQGSEA. The CDR3 runs to 12 residues. DNA for the CDR3: TGCAGCGTTGCAGAAACAGGAGGGCCCCTCCACTTT. This codes for CSVAETGGPLHF.

Only a few counts were recorded for this clone. The V gene is TRBV11-1, the J gene TRBJ2-3; TRBD1 might be the D (5 bases). This CDR3 region has 12 residues. Germline V gives CDR1 SGHAT, CDR2 FQDESV (reference sequence). Trimming shortened V by 5 bases and J by 4 bases, and 7 bases separated the two germline ends. The CDR3 region has the DNA TGTGCCAGCAGCGAAGGGGCAGATACGCAGTATTTT. This gives the protein CASSEGADTQYF.

The chain recombines TRBV4-1 with TRBJ2-5; D is perhaps TRBD2 (7 bases). The CDR3 has 15 residues. V dropped 2 bases and J dropped 4 bases, with 14 bases sitting between them. CDR1 is MGHRA, CDR2 YSYEKL, per germline. The CDR3 protein is CASSQIPGEGETQYF. The DNA for the CDR3 is TGCGCCAGCAGCCAAATCCCAGGGGAGGGAGAGACCCAGTACTTC.

The chain is built from TRBV7-9 and TRBJ1-1; D unclear. V was trimmed by 4 bases and J by 2 bases, leaving 8 bases between them. CDR3 size: 13 residues. Germline CDR1 SEHNR, CDR2 FQNEAQ (reference sequence). In DNA form, the CDR3 reads TGTGCCAGCAGCTCCGCCCGAAACACTGAAGCTTTCTTT. It is translated as CASSSARNTEAFF.

As to this clone: At one of its ends the junction is not consistent with the germline gene, which may arise from a read error. The chain recombines TRBV6-5 with TRBJ1-2, with D uncertain. Per germline, CDR1 MNHEY and CDR2 SVGAGI. The length of the CDR3 is 15 residues. The CDR3 DNA is TGTGCCAGCAAAGGGCAGGAGTCTCATAACTCTGGCTACACCTTC. As protein: CASKGQESHNSGYTF.

This chain connects TRBV6-5 to TRBJ2-3; TRBD2 is a possible D gene (6 bases). Trimming pared 10 bases from V and 1 base from J, leaving 15 bases between. Germline V gene lookup returns CDR1 MNHEY and CDR2 SVGAGI. The CDR3 spans 14 residues. In DNA form, the CDR3 reads TGTGCCACTCGGGACTCCCGGGGCACAGATACGCAGTATTTT. It translates to CATRDSRGTDTQYF.

This clone was observed at least ten times. The V gene is TRBV4-2, the J gene TRBJ1-6; no definite D call. From germline, CDR1 is LGHNA and CDR2 YNFKEQ. Trimming took 2 bases from V and 7 from J, leaving 6 bases between them. This CDR3 has 13 residues. CDR3 DNA sequence: TGTGCCAGCAGCCAAATCCTAAATTCACCCCTCCACTTT. Protein: CASSQILNSPLHF.

The V call is TRBV5-6, the J call TRBJ1-6; D not resolved. The germline CDR1 and CDR2 sequences are SGHDT and YYEEEE. CDR3 size: 15 residues. Trimming removed 0 bases from V and 7 bases from J, with 11 bases in between. The CDR3 reads CASSLVTPANSPLHF. Here the CDR3 DNA reads TGTGCCAGCAGCTTGGTCACGCCCGCGAATTCACCCCTCCACTTT.

The V gene is TRBV5-1, the J gene TRBJ1-2; maybe TRBD1 (5 bases). V was clipped by 3 bases and J by 5 bases, with 8 bases between them. Germline V gives CDR1 SGHRS, CDR2 YFSETQ. CDR3 length: 12 residues. In nucleotides, the CDR3 is TGCGCCAGCAGCTCGGGGGAATATGGCTACACCTTC. Its translation: CASSSGEYGYTF.

This clone was seen a few times. The V gene is TRBV7-2, the J gene TRBJ1-2; possibly TRBD1 for D (6 bases). Germline V lookup: CDR1 SGHTA, CDR2 FQGNSA. The CDR3 sequence is 15 residues long. Trimming took 4 bases from V and 4 from J, leaving 16 bases between them. For the CDR3, the DNA is TGTGCCAGCAGCTCGAATGGGGGGGGCGCCTATGGCTACACCTTC. This sequence encodes CASSSNGGGAYGYTF. Supplemented by reference TRBV7-2 and TRBJ1-2, the full variable domain reads GAGVSQSPSNKVTEKGKDVELRCDPISGHTALYWYRQSLGQGLEFLIYFQGNSAPDKSGLPSDRFSAERTGGSVSTLTIQRTQQEDSAVYLCASSSNGGGAYGYTFGSGTRLTVV.

The genes are TRBV9 and TRBJ2-7; D is unresolved. Trimming cost V 0 bases and J 5 bases, with 12 bases left between them. Germline V gene data show CDR1 as SGDLS and CDR2 as YYNGEE. The CDR3 has 14 amino acids. The CDR3 here is CASSVGIPGDEQYF. In DNA, the CDR3 is TGTGCCAGCAGCGTAGGGATCCCTGGGGACGAGCAGTACTTC.